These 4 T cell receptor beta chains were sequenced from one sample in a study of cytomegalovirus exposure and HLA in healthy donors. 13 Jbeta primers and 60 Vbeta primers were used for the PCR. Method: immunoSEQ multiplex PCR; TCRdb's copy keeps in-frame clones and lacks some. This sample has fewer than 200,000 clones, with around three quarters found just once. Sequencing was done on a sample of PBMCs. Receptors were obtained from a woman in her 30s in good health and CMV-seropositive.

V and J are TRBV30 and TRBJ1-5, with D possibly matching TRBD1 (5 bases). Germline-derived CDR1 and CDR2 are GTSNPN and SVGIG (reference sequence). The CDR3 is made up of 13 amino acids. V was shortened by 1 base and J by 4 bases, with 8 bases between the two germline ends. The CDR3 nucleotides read TGTGCCTGGAGTGAGGAGGGGAATCAGCCCCAGCATTTT. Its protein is CAWSEEGNQPQHF.

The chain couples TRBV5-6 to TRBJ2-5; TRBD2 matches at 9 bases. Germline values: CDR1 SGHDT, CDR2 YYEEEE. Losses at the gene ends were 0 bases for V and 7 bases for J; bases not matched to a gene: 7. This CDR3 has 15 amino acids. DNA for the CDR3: TGTGCCAGCAGCTTGGAGGATAGCGGGGGTGGGACCCAGTACTTC. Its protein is CASSLEDSGGGTQYF. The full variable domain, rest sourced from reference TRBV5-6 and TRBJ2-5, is DAGVTQSPTHLIKTRGQQVTLRCSPKSGHDTVSWYQQALGQGPQFIFQYYEEEERQRGNFPDRFSGHQFPNYSSELNVNALLLGDSALYLCASSLEDSGGGTQYFGPGTRLLVL.

CDR3 DNA sequence: TGTGCCAGCAGTTTGGCCGCCGGGAATAACTATGGCTACACCTTC. Translated, it gives CASSLAAGNNYGYTF. The chain combines TRBV28 with TRBJ1-2, with no clear D. CDR3 length equals 15 residues. Germline CDR1 and CDR2: MDHEN and SYDVKM. V gave up 3 bases and J gave up 1 base, with 12 bases separating them.

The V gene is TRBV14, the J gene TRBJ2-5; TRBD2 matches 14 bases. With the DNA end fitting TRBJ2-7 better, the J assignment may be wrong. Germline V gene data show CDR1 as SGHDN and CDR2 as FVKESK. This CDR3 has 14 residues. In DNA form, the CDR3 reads TGTGCCAGCAGCCGGACTAGCGGGGGGCCCGAGCAGTACTTC. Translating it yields CASSRTSGGPEQYF.